Given below is one TCR beta chain in context. Antigen unknown. Profiled with immunoSEQ multiplex PCR; TCRdb holds only in-frame clones, not every one. The data contain 1,200 to 1,500 clones, 20% to 25% of them singletons. This sample stems from a study of T cells in localized non-small cell lung cancer. Trimming removed 0 bases at V and 0 bases at J, with 12 bases between. Germline lookup yields CDR1 SGHRS and CDR2 YFSETQ. The CDR3 has 16 amino acids. Points from the study as a whole: Longer overall survival associated with higher blood T cell density; shorter survival with higher adjacent-lung clonality. Adjacent lung was found to contain a median around 56 of the top 100 tumor clones.

The chain couples TRBV5-1 to TRBJ1-1; no clear D. The receptor was derived from a woman aged 35-75 years with stage I lung adenocarcinoma. The sample was normal lung tissue next to the tumor, taken before any cancer treatment. The CDR3 nucleotides read TGCGCCAGCAGCTTGGACGGATTCGGTGTGAACACTGAAGCTTTCTTT. Translating gives CASSLDGFGVNTEAFF. The complete variable domain, with remaining parts taken from reference TRBV5-1 and TRBJ1-1, reads KAGVTQTPRYLIKTRGQQVTLSCSPISGHRSVSWYQQTPGQGLQFLFEYFSETQRNKGNFPGRFSGRQFSNSRSEMNVSTLELGDSALYLCASSLDGFGVNTEAFFGQGTRLTVV.